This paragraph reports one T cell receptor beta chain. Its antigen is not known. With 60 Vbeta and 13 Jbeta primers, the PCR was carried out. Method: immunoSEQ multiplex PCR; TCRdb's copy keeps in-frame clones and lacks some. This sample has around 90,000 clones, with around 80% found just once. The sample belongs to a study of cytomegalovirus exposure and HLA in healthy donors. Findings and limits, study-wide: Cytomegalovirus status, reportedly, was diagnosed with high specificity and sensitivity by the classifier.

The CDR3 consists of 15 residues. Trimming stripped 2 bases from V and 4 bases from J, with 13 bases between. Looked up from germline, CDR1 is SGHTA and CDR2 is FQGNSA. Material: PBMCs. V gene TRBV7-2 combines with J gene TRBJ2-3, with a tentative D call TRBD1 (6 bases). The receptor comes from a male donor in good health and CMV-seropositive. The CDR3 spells CASSLFGTFPDTQYF. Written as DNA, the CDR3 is TGTGCCAGCAGCTTATTCGGGACATTCCCAGATACGCAGTATTTT.